These 28 T cell receptor beta chains were all obtained from the same sample, sequenced in a study of T cell clonality in common variable immunodeficiency. Sequenced by immunoSEQ multiplex PCR; TCRdb stores in-frame clones only, minus some. The sample has fewer than 75,000 clones, none seen only once. Sample: peripheral blood mononuclear cells. The receptors originated from a person aged 18 to 75 in good health.

This clone was seen many times. Sequencing ends 3 residues short of the CDR3 end; the germline J gene provides the rest. The V call is TRBV5-1, the J call TRBJ2-2; 9 nucleotides match TRBD2. Germline lookup yields CDR1 SGHRS and CDR2 YFSETQ. CDR3 length: 15 amino acids. The V gene end was trimmed by 4 bases and the J gene end by 4 bases; junction bases not matched to a gene: 5. CDR3 sequence: CASSAGLATTGELFF. The sequenced CDR3 bases are TGCGCCAGCAGCGCAGGACTAGCGACCACCGGGGAG.

This clone was picked up many times. The read terminates 3 residues ahead of where the CDR3 ends, so the germline J gene completes it. The chain combines TRBV27 with TRBJ2-2, with D possibly matching TRBD1 (5 bases). CDR1 and CDR2 from the germline V gene are MNHEY and SMNVEV (reference sequence). Trimming took 6 bases from V and 0 from J, leaving 11 bases between them. The CDR3 is made up of 15 amino acids. CDR3 sequence reads: CASRGRQTNTGELFF. The DNA read from the CDR3 is TGTGCCAGCAGAGGTAGACAGACGAACACCGGGGAG.

This clone came up many times. The read stops 3 residues short of the end of the CDR3; the missing end is completed from the germline J gene. V and J are TRBV20-1 and TRBJ2-3; 8 nucleotides align to TRBD2. The V segment lost 7 bases and the J segment 5 bases; nucleotides outside the gene matches: 14. This CDR3 is 15 amino acids long. Germline CDR1 reads DFQATT; CDR2 reads SNEGSKA (reference sequence). The sequenced CDR3 bases are TGCAGTGGCGGGCAACGGGCGGGGGGAATAGATACG. This codes for CSGGQRAGGIDT. The whole CDR3 reads CSGGQRAGGIDTQYF.

In this sample, this clone turned up many times. The CDR3 extends 3 residues past the end of the read, so its final part is completed from the germline J gene. This chain uses TRBV10-3 with TRBJ2-7; D not resolved. The germline V and J ends were trimmed by 2 bases and 5 bases, with 16 bases remaining between them. The CDR3 length is 15 residues. Germline V lookup: CDR1 ENHRY, CDR2 SYGVKD. CDR3 protein: CAISERRSGVNEQYF. The sequenced CDR3 bases are TGTGCCATCAGTGAGCGCCGGTCCGGTGTAAACGAG.

In this sample, this clone turned up many times. From the germline J gene comes the end of the CDR3, since the read stops 3 residues before it. V gene TRBV19 combines with J gene TRBJ1-6; unclear D gene. Germline V gene sequence: CDR1 LNHDA, CDR2 SQIVND (reference sequence). The CDR3 spans 14 residues. Trimming stripped 7 bases from V and 10 bases from J, with 17 bases between. CDR3 in amino acids: CASTETGFMSPLHF. The sequenced part of the CDR3 DNA is TGTGCCAGTACCGAAACCGGGTTTATGTCACCC.

The sample holds many counts of this clone. The CDR3 end is not reached by the read, which stops 3 residues before it; the germline J gene fills it in. V usage is TRBV20-1 and J usage is TRBJ2-7; D uncertain. Germline V gene lookup returns CDR1 DFQATT and CDR2 SNEGSKA (reference sequence). Trimming removed 0 bases at V and 0 bases at J, with 9 bases between. The CDR3 sequence is 14 residues long. The CDR3 is CSARDPTGSYEQYF. The sequenced CDR3 bases are TGCAGTGCTAGAGATCCAACGGGCTCCTACGAG.

This clone was seen repeatedly, ten times or more. CDR3 in amino acids: CASRLAGGNQPQHF. Incomplete CDR3 DNA: TGTGCCAGCAGGCTAGCAGGGGGCAATCAGCCC. The chain is built from TRBV12-3 or TRBV12-4 and TRBJ1-5; tentative D call: TRBD1 (6 bases). The read ends 3 residues shy of where the CDR3 ends; the end is completed using the germline J gene. The CDR3 length is 14 residues. Trimming pared 6 bases from V and 2 bases from J, leaving 11 bases between.

Ten or more counts support this clone. CDR3 DNA (partial): TGCGCCAGCAGCAAAGGGGACAGTGTCTACAATGAG. It encodes CASSKGDSVYNE. The whole CDR3 sequence reads CASSKGDSVYNEQFF. J is TRBJ2-1 and V is TRBV5-1; 7 bases map to TRBD1. The CDR3 end falls 3 residues outside the read, so it is completed with the germline J gene. The junction had 7 bases not matched to a gene; V was cut back by 4 bases and J by 3 bases. There are 15 residues in the CDR3. CDR1 is SGHRS and CDR2 is YFSETQ in the germline V gene.

In its sample, this clone was seen many times. Read sequence stops 3 residues before the CDR3 end, and the germline J gene provides the missing end. The chain carries TRBV28 and TRBJ1-5; 7 bases map to TRBD1. Trimming took 5 bases from V and 3 from J; bases not matched to a gene: 7. This CDR3 spans 15 amino acids. CDR1 MDHEN and CDR2 SYDVKM come from the germline V gene. The CDR3 protein is CASSKGTDYNQPQHF. CDR3 DNA, as far as it was read: TGTGCCAGCAGTAAGGGGACAGACTACAATCAGCCC. The whole variable domain, filled in from reference TRBV28 and TRBJ1-5, reads DVKVTQSSRYLVKRTGEKVFLECVQDMDHENMFWYRQDPGLGLRLIYFSYDVKMKEKGDIPEGYSVSREKKERFSLILESASTNQTSMYLCASSKGTDYNQPQHFGDGTRLSIL.

This clone has a count of ten or more. The read gets to within 3 residues of the CDR3 end, and the germline J gene fills in the rest. The chain recombines TRBV18 with TRBJ1-6; 8 bases are shared with TRBD1. The ends lost 4 bases at V and 10 bases at J; junction bases unmatched: 9. From germline, CDR1 is KGHSH and CDR2 LQKENI. The CDR3 extends over 15 amino acids. The DNA read from the CDR3 is TGTGCCAGCTCACACCTGGACAGGGTAGGATCACCC. Translating gives CASSHLDRVGSP. The complete CDR3 protein is CASSHLDRVGSPLHF.

In this sample, this clone turned up many times. Incomplete CDR3 DNA: TGTGCCAGCAGCTCTCCCAGGTTCCATGAG. Encoded protein: CASSSPRFHE. The whole CDR3 region reads CASSSPRFHEQFF. V is TRBV7-9 and J is TRBJ2-1; D uncertain. The read finishes 3 residues shy of the CDR3 end, and the germline J gene is used to complete it. The V gene lost 4 bases and the J gene lost 8 bases, with 12 bases spanning the gap. The CDR3 spans 13 residues. Germline V gene lookup returns CDR1 SEHNR and CDR2 FQNEAQ (reference sequence).

This clone was recorded at least ten times. The CDR3 is cut off 3 residues early in the read; its end comes from the germline J gene. The rearrangement uses TRBV7-9 and TRBJ1-6; 7 nucleotides match TRBD1. This CDR3 has 15 amino acids. Losses at the gene ends were 5 bases for V and 7 bases for J; bases not matched to a gene: 8. Germline V gene sequence: CDR1 SEHNR, CDR2 FQNEAQ (reference sequence). The chain's CDR3 is CASSLSPGGNSPLHF. CDR3 DNA, as far as it was read: TGTGCCAGCAGCCTATCCCCAGGGGGGAATTCACCC.

This clone was recorded at least ten times. The read comes to an end 3 residues before the CDR3 does, leaving the germline J gene to fill in the end. The chain has TRBV4-1 and TRBJ2-3; 11 bases agree with TRBD2. Unmatched junction bases numbered 9, after V lost 4 bases and J lost 3 bases. The germline gives CDR1 MGHRA, CDR2 YSYEKL. There are 17 residues in the CDR3. The CDR3 DNA, read in part, is TGCGCCAGCAGCCCCACCTCGGCTAGCGGGAGGACAGATACG. Translating it yields CASSPTSASGRTDT. In full, the CDR3 is CASSPTSASGRTDTQYF.

The sample holds many counts of this clone. The read comes to an end 3 residues before the CDR3 does, leaving the germline J gene to fill in the end. The V and J genes are TRBV5-6 and TRBJ1-2; 11 nucleotides align to TRBD1. With V trimmed by 3 bases and J by 5 bases, 6 bases remained unmatched. Germline V lookup: CDR1 SGHDT, CDR2 YYEEEE. CDR3 size: 15 residues. The CDR3 spells CASSYRGTGGYGYTF. The CDR3 DNA, read in part, is TGTGCCAGCAGCTACAGAGGGACAGGGGGATATGGC. The full variable domain, with the rest looked up from reference TRBV5-6 and TRBJ1-2, is DAGVTQSPTHLIKTRGQQVTLRCSPKSGHDTVSWYQQALGQGPQFIFQYYEEEERQRGNFPDRFSGHQFPNYSSELNVNALLLGDSALYLCASSYRGTGGYGYTFGSGTRLTVV.

This clone was counted only a few times. The read ends 3 residues before the CDR3 terminus; that terminus is restored from the germline J gene. V and J are TRBV7-9 and TRBJ2-1; 8 nucleotides agree with TRBD2. The CDR3 has 15 amino acids. Per germline, CDR1 SEHNR and CDR2 FQNEAQ (reference sequence). The V gene end was trimmed by 5 bases and the J gene end by 4 bases; junction bases not matched to a gene: 7. The CDR3 bases that were read are TGTGCCAGCAGCCCAGGACTAGCCGCGTACAATGAG. It translates to CASSPGLAAYNE. The CDR3, in full, reads CASSPGLAAYNEQFF.

This clone was observed at least ten times. The DNA ends 3 residues before the CDR3 does, and the rest of the CDR3 is filled in from the germline J gene. This chain uses TRBV6-1 with TRBJ2-2; the match to TRBD1 covers 9 bases. CDR1 and CDR2 (germline): MNHNS, SASEGT. This CDR3 contains 15 residues. V was clipped by 6 bases and J by 4 bases; unmatched bases: 6. The CDR3 DNA, read in part, is TGTGCCAGCAGGGAACAGGGGGCAGTCACCGGGGAG. Translated, it gives CASREQGAVTGE. The CDR3 reads in full as CASREQGAVTGELFF.

The sample holds many counts of this clone. The missing CDR3 end, 3 residues past where the read stops, is filled in from the germline J gene. V and J are TRBV28 and TRBJ2-1; TRBD1 matches at 9 bases. The length of the CDR3 is 13 residues. Losses at the gene ends were 6 bases for V and 6 bases for J; bases not matched to a gene: 3. Germline values: CDR1 MDHEN, CDR2 SYDVKM. Incomplete CDR3 DNA: TGTGCCAGCAGAGAGACAGGGGGCAATGAG. Translating it yields CASRETGGNE. The full CDR3 protein reads CASRETGGNEQFF.

As for this clone: The read ends 3 residues shy of where the CDR3 ends; the end is completed using the germline J gene. The V and J genes are TRBV19 and TRBJ2-2, with D perhaps matching TRBD1 (6 bases). Germline CDR1 and CDR2: LNHDA and SQIVND (reference sequence). The ends were cut back, 9 bases at V and 8 bases at J, with 22 bases in the middle. This CDR3 is built from 15 residues. The CDR3 reads CASRWAQGPSGELFF. CDR3 bases read: TGTGCCAGCCGATGGGCCCAGGGGCCATCAGGGGAG.

As regards this clone: With the read ending 3 residues before the CDR3 end, the germline J gene is used to fill in that end. The genes are TRBV19 and TRBJ1-3; D possibly corresponds to TRBD1 (5 bases). The CDR3 has 16 amino acids. Per germline, CDR1 LNHDA and CDR2 SQIVND (reference sequence). V was pared by 5 bases and J by 1 base, with 15 bases between. The CDR3 spells CASSDPGRPSGNTIYF. The DNA read from the CDR3 is TGTGCCAGTAGTGATCCAGGGAGACCGTCTGGAAACACC.

In its sample, this clone was seen many times. The CDR3 end falls 3 residues outside the read, so it is completed with the germline J gene. The gene calls are TRBV5-1 and TRBJ1-2; tentatively, D is TRBD1 (5 bases). The CDR3 contains 16 residues. The V gene lost 2 bases and the J gene lost 1 base, with 15 bases spanning the gap. The germline CDR1 and CDR2 sequences are SGHRS and YFSETQ. The CDR3 protein is CASSLFPTGDNYGYTF. The CDR3 DNA, read in part, is TGCGCCAGCAGCTTATTCCCAACAGGTGATAACTATGGC.

This clone has at least ten counts. The read halts 3 residues ahead of the CDR3 end, with the missing end drawn from the germline J gene. The V gene is TRBV29-1, the J gene TRBJ2-7, with a tentative D call TRBD1 (6 bases). Germline CDR1 SQVTM, CDR2 ANQGSEA. The CDR3 contains 12 residues. V was cut by 4 bases and J by 2 bases, with 9 bases left in between. CDR3 DNA (partial): TGCAGCGTTGGAGGGGGAACCTACGAG. It encodes CSVGGGTYE. The complete CDR3 reads CSVGGGTYEQYF.

Ten or more counts support this clone. Read coverage stops 3 residues before the CDR3 terminus; the germline J gene supplies the remainder. The chain has TRBV28 and TRBJ2-7; 11 nucleotides line up with TRBD2. The V segment lost 10 bases and the J segment 5 bases; nucleotides outside the gene matches: 7. The CDR3 has 13 residues. Looked up from germline, CDR1 is MDHEN and CDR2 is SYDVKM. The CDR3 reads CATMTSGNHEQYF. The sequenced part of the CDR3 DNA is TGTGCCACCATGACTAGCGGGAATCACGAG.

This clone turned up a few times. The read terminates 3 residues ahead of where the CDR3 ends, so the germline J gene completes it. The chain combines TRBV6-4 with TRBJ2-2, with 10 bases aligning to TRBD1. Per the germline V gene, CDR1 is MRHNA and CDR2 is SNTAGT. The CDR3 has 14 residues. V lost 6 bases to trimming and J lost 4 bases; unmatched junction nucleotides: 2. CDR3 loop: CASRGTGATGELFF. Incomplete CDR3 DNA: TGTGCCAGCAGAGGGACAGGGGCCACCGGGGAG.

This clone was detected many times. The CDR3 end is not reached by the read, which stops 3 residues before it; the germline J gene fills it in. The chain has TRBV20-1 and TRBJ2-2, with a possible D match to TRBD2 (5 bases). This CDR3 has 12 residues. In germline, CDR1 is DFQATT, CDR2 SNEGSKA (reference sequence). Trimming stripped 7 bases from V and 6 bases from J, with 12 bases between. Incomplete CDR3 DNA: TGCAGTGGGACTCGCGAGGCCGGGGAG. Its protein is CSGTREAGE. The whole CDR3 reads CSGTREAGELFF.

The table lists this clone with many counts. Read coverage stops 3 residues before the CDR3 terminus; the germline J gene supplies the remainder. The chain couples TRBV5-1 to TRBJ2-1; D perhaps matches TRBD2 (6 bases). CDR3 length: 15 amino acids. From germline, CDR1 is SGHRS and CDR2 YFSETQ. V lost 4 bases and J lost 1, with 12 bases in between. CDR3 DNA, as far as it was read: TGCGCCAGCAGCCGACCGGAGGGGTCCTACAATGAG. It encodes CASSRPEGSYNE. The CDR3 reads in full as CASSRPEGSYNEQFF.

The table lists this clone with many counts. The read finishes 3 residues shy of the CDR3 end, and the germline J gene is used to complete it. The gene calls are TRBV5-1 and TRBJ2-7; D may be TRBD1 (5 bases). Trimming left V 0 bases short and J 1 base short, with 14 bases between. Germline V gene data show CDR1 as SGHRS and CDR2 as YFSETQ. The CDR3 has 16 amino acids. The part of the CDR3 DNA that was read is TGCGCCAGCAGCTTGGGCTGGGGCCAGGGATCCTACGAG. Encoded protein: CASSLGWGQGSYE. The CDR3, in full, reads CASSLGWGQGSYEQYF. Filled out from reference TRBV5-1 and TRBJ2-7, the complete variable domain reads KAGVTQTPRYLIKTRGQQVTLSCSPISGHRSVSWYQQTPGQGLQFLFEYFSETQRNKGNFPGRFSGRQFSNSRSEMNVSTLELGDSALYLCASSLGWGQGSYEQYFGPGTRLTVT.

This clone was observed many times. The CDR3 end is not reached by the read, which stops 3 residues before it; the germline J gene fills it in. This chain connects TRBV2 to TRBJ1-6; D is unclear. CDR3 length: 12 residues. V lost 7 bases, J lost 2 bases, and 3 bases lay in between. CDR1 and CDR2 from the germline V gene are SNHLY and FYNNEI. This CDR3 is CASIAYNSPLHF. CDR3 DNA, as far as it was read: TGTGCCAGCATCGCCTATAATTCACCC.

This clone was observed many times. The read finishes 3 residues shy of the CDR3 end, and the germline J gene is used to complete it. The gene calls are TRBV30 and TRBJ1-2; 9 positions agree with TRBD1. The CDR3 loop spans 15 amino acids. V gave up 3 bases and J gave up 6 bases; unmatched junction bases: 11. CDR1 is GTSNPN, CDR2 SVGIG, per germline (reference sequence). The sequenced CDR3 bases are TGTGCCTGGAGGCGCCTAGGGACAGGGCAGAATGGC. Protein: CAWRRLGTGQNG. The whole CDR3 sequence is CAWRRLGTGQNGYTF.